The clone carrying this TCR beta chain was seen ten or more times. The antigen is undetermined. This sample stems from a study of T-cell memory formation after mild COVID-19. Study-level findings and limits: From day 15 to 85, contracting clones were balanced between CD4 and CD8, whereas later expanders leaned toward CD4+. The CD4+ clones that contracted clustered mainly within CM and EM, and the CD8+ clones concentrated in EMRA.

Via MiXCR, TCRdb re-called the 5' RACE reads, giving one row per CDR3 protein. The table has 85,000 to 130,000 distinct CDR3 sequences, more than 15% seen once; the top ten hold more than 25%. The V gene's germline CDR1 is MNHEY and CDR2 SVGEGT. V shed 6 bases, J shed 3 bases, and the junction held 2 bases outside the gene matches. The CDR3 is 15 residues long. This chain joins TRBV6-2 or TRBV6-3 and TRBJ2-2; 12 bases are a match to TRBD2. This TCR was sampled from an adult woman who had mild COVID-19 (a few samples of this study predate the infection). Cell type and time point are not known. The specimen was PBMCs or a T cell subset sorted from them (not recorded which). CDR3 sequence reads: CASRRLAGDTGELFF. Written as DNA, the CDR3 is TGTGCCAGCAGACGACTAGCGGGAGACACCGGGGAGCTGTTTTTT.